This entry describes one T cell receptor beta chain. This record belongs to a study of blood T cells in healthy people across ages. Primers used in a second PCR of roughly 7 to 12 cycles were a sample-barcoded 5' primer and a J-beta primer mix. A single record per CDR3 protein comes from TCRdb applying MiXCR to the 5' RACE reads. The repertoire has hundreds of thousands of distinct CDR3 sequences, about 56% of them found once; the top ten carry 25% to 30%. Every donor provided around 10 milliliters of peripheral blood. Isolation recovered at least 6 million PBMCs from every sample. Sample: blood. The receptor comes from a man in his forties in good health.

The DNA of the CDR3 is TGTGCCAGCAGCCCTCTTAAGCAGGCACCGAACACCGGGGAGCTGTTTTTT. Protein product: CASSPLKQAPNTGELFF. The chain recombines TRBV12-3 or TRBV12-4 with TRBJ2-2; no clear D. V gave up 6 bases and J gave up 0 bases, with 17 bases separating them. This CDR3 comprises 17 residues.